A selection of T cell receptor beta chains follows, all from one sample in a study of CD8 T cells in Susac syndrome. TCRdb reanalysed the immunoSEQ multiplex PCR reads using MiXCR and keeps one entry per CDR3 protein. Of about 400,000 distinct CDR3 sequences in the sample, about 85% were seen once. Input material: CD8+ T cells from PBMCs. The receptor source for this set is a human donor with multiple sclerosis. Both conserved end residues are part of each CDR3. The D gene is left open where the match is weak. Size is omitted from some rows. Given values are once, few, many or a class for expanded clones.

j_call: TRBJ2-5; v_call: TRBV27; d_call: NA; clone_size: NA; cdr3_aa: CASSLSSGETQYF; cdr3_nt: TGTGCCAGCAGTTTATCTTCAGGAGAGACCCAGTACTTC
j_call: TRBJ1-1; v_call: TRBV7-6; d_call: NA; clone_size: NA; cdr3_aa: CASSLGRATEAFF; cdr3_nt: TGTGCCAGCAGCTTAGGTAGGGCTACCGAAGCTTTCTTT
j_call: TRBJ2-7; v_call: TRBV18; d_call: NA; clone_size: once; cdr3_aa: CASSPPGSPRYEQYF; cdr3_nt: TGTGCCAGCTCACCACCCGGGAGCCCCCGGTACGAGCAGTACTTC
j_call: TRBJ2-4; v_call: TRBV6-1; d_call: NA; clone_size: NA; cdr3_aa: CALGRRRSEAKNIQYF; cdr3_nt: TGTGCCTTAGGGAGGCGAAGGAGCGAAGCCAAAAACATTCAGTACTTC
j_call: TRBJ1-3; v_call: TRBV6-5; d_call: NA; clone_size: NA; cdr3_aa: CASSLTTGSGNTIYF; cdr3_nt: TGTGCCAGCAGTTTGACGACAGGCTCTGGAAACACCATATATTTT
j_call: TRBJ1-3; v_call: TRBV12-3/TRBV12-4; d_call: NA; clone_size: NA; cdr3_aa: CASRTGGNTIYF; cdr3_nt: TGTGCCAGCAGGACAGGAGGAAACACCATATATTTT
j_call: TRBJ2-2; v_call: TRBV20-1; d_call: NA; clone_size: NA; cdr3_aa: CSAQDTGELFF; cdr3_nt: TGCAGTGCCCAGGACACCGGGGAGCTGTTTTTT
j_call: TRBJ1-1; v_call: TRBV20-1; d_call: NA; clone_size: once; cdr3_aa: CSARGGGVTEAFF; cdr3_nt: TGCAGTGCTCGAGGCGGAGGGGTCACTGAAGCTTTCTTT
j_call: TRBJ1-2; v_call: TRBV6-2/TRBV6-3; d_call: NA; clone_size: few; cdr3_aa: CASSYGPGDGYTF; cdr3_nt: TGTGCCAGCAGTTACGGCCCCGGGGATGGCTACACCTTC
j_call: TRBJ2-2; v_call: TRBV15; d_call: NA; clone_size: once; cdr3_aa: CATSSPGDNTGELFF; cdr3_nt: TGTGCCACCAGCAGCCCGGGGGACAACACCGGGGAGCTGTTTTTT
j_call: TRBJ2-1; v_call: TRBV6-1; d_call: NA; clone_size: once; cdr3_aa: CASSELGGSYNEQFF; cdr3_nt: TGTGCCAGCAGTGAATTAGGGGGCTCCTACAATGAGCAGTTCTTC
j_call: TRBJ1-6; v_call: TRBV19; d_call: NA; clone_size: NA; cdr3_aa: CATTPTSKYNSPLHF; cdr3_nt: TGTGCCACTACACCCACATCCAAGTATAATTCACCCCTCCACTTT
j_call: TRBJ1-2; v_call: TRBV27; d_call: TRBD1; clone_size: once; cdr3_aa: CASSSLNRDRDYGYTF; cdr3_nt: TGTGCCAGCAGTTCCCTTAACAGGGACAGGGACTATGGCTACACCTTC
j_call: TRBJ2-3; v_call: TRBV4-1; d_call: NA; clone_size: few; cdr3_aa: CASSQGTGFTDTQYF; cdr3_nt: TGCGCCAGCAGCCAAGGGACGGGATTCACAGATACGCAGTATTTT
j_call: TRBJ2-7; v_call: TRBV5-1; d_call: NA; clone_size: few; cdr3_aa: CASSLGLNEGRYEQYF; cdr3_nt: TGCGCCAGCAGCTTGGGTTTAAACGAGGGGCGCTACGAGCAGTACTTC
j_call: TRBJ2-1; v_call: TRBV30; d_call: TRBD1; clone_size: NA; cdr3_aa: CAWSLGQGPYNEQFF; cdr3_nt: TGTGCCTGGAGTTTAGGACAGGGTCCCTACAATGAGCAGTTCTTC